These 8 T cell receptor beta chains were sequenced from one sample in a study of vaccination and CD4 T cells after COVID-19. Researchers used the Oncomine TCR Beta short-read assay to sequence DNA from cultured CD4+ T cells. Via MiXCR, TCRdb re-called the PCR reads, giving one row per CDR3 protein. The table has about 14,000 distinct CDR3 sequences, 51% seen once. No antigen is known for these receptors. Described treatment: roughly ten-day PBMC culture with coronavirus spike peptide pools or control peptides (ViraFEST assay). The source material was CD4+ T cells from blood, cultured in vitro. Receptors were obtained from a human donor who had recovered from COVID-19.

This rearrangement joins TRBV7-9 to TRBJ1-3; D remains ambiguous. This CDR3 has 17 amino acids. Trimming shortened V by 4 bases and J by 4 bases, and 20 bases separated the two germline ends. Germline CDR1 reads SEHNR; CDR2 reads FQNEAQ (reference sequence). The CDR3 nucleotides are TGTGCCAGCAGCTCGAAGCCCGGAGGCGTCGGAGGAAACACCATATATTTT. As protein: CASSSKPGGVGGNTIYF.

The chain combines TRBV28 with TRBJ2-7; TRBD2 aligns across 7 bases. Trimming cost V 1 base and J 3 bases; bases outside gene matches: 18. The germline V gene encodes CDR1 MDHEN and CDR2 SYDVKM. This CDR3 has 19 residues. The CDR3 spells CASSLFLAVDVWVNYEQYF. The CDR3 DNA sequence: TGTGCCAGCAGTTTATTTCTAGCGGTAGACGTTTGGGTCAACTACGAGCAGTACTTC. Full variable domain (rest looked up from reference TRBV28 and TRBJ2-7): DVKVTQSSRYLVKRTGEKVFLECVQDMDHENMFWYRQDPGLGLRLIYFSYDVKMKEKGDIPEGYSVSREKKERFSLILESASTNQTSMYLCASSLFLAVDVWVNYEQYFGPGTRLTVT.

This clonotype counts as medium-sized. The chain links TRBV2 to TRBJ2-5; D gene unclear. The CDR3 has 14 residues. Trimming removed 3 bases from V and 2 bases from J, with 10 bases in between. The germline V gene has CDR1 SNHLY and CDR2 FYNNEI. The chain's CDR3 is CASSEKHVQETQYF. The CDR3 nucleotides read TGTGCCAGCAGTGAGAAGCACGTACAAGAGACCCAGTACTTC.

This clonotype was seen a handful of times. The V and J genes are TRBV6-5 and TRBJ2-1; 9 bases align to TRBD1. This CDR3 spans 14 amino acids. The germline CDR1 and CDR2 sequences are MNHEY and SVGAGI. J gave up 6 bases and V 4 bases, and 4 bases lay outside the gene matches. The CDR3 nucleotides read TGTGCCAGCAGTTGGGGACAGGGACGCAATGAGCAGTTCTTC. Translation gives CASSWGQGRNEQFF.

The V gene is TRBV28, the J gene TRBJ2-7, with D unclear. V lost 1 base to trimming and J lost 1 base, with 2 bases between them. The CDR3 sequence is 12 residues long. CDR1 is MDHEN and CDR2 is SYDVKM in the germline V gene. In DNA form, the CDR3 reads TGTGCCAGCAGTTTATCTTCCTACGAGCAGTACTTC. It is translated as CASSLSSYEQYF.

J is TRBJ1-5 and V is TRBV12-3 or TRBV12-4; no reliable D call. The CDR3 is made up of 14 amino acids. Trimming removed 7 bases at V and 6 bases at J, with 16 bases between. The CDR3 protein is CASKQGRVGQPQHF. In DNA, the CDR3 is TGTGCCAGCAAACAAGGCCGGGTGGGTCAGCCCCAGCATTTT.

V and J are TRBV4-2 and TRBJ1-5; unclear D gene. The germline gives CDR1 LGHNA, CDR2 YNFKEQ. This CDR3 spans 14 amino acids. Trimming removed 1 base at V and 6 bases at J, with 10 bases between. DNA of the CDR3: TGTGCCAGCAGCCAAGCATCGGAGGGTCAGCCCCAGCATTTT. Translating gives CASSQASEGQPQHF.

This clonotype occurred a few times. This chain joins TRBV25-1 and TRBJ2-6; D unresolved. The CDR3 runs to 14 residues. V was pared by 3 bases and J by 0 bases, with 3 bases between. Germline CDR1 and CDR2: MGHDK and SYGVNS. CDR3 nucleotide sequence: TGTGCCAGCAGTGATGCCTCTGGGGCCAACGTCCTGACTTTC. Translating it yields CASSDASGANVLTF.